This TCR beta chain stems from a study of human T cells and chemical hapten exposure. Each CDR3 protein is one row after TCRdb ran MiXCR on the RACE reads. The sample lists some 81,000 distinct CDR3 sequences; 11% were seen once. Germline CDR1 and CDR2: LGHNA and YNFKEQ. This CDR3 is 17 amino acids long. V lost 6 bases to trimming and J lost 1 base; unmatched junction nucleotides: 9. Time point defined: patch test 2, 6 weeks after DPC sensitization. Treatment of the sample: therapeutic diphenylcyclopropenone sensitization with weekly scalp DPC. This clonotype was obtained from a young man with alopecia areata. Some clones in this sample may be carry-over from other donors' samples. The chain couples TRBV4-2 to TRBJ2-3; 11 bases align to TRBD2. The sequencing used whole blood, collected in connection with sensitization to the hapten diphenylcyclopropenone (DPC). The CDR3 sequence is CASSPSLSGGGTDTQYF. As DNA, the CDR3 is TGTGCCAGCAGTCCCTCACTTAGCGGGGGGGGCACAGATACGCAGTATTTT.